These 21 T cell receptor beta chains came from one sample sequenced in a study of T cell clonotyping in hematopoietic cell transplantation. Using immunoSEQ multiplex PCR, the repertoire was profiled, and TCRdb retains in-frame clones only, with some absent. The repertoire holds about 41,000 clones, with nearly 97% as singletons. Sequenced sample: peripheral blood mononuclear cells. These receptors were collected from a man aged 25 to 45 in good health. Some clones in this sample may be carry-over from other donors' samples.

This clone has a single count. The V call is TRBV6-5, the J call TRBJ2-5; D is ambiguous. Germline V gives CDR1 MNHEY, CDR2 SVGAGI. V was cut by 6 bases and J by 5 bases, with 13 bases left in between. This CDR3 is 13 amino acids long. Here the CDR3 DNA reads TGTGCCAGCAGCTCCGTGGTGGGGGAGACCCAGTACTTC. It codes for CASSSVVGETQYF.

V and J are TRBV5-1 and TRBJ2-3, with TRBD1 matching 9 bases. V was pared by 4 bases and J by 1 base, with 4 bases of the junction left unmatched. Germline V CDR1 and CDR2: SGHRS, YFSETQ. The CDR3 extends over 15 amino acids. The CDR3 here is CASSPRTGGTDTQYF. The CDR3 region has the DNA TGCGCCAGCAGCCCCCGGACAGGGGGCACAGATACGCAGTATTTT.

V gene TRBV19 combines with J gene TRBJ1-2; 7 bases are a match to TRBD1. The V gene end was trimmed by 4 bases and the J gene end by 4 bases; junction bases not matched to a gene: 15. This CDR3 is built from 17 residues. CDR1 is LNHDA, CDR2 SQIVND, per germline (reference sequence). CDR3 loop: CASSTTWTGRSSYGYTF. CDR3 in DNA: TGTGCCAGTAGTACCACCTGGACAGGACGATCCTCCTATGGCTACACCTTC.

The chain combines TRBV27 with TRBJ1-1; D remains ambiguous. The CDR3 loop spans 16 amino acids. Germline values: CDR1 MNHEY, CDR2 SMNVEV (reference sequence). Trimming pared 9 bases from V and 4 bases from J, leaving 24 bases between. The CDR3 reads CASSEAGVVRGTEAFF. Written as DNA, the CDR3 is TGTGCCAGTAGTGAGGCCGGGGTAGTTCGCGGCACTGAAGCTTTCTTT.

In nucleotides, the CDR3 is TGTGCCAGCAGCCCCGGGGGCGTTCTGGTGACCTACGAGCAGTACTTC. Residues: CASSPGGVLVTYEQYF. The V call is TRBV11-2, the J call TRBJ2-7; either TRBD1 or TRBD2 may fit D (6 bases each). The V gene lost 5 bases and the J gene lost 2 bases, with 19 bases spanning the gap. Germline CDR1 reads SGHAT; CDR2 reads FQNNGV. CDR3 length: 16 amino acids.

The V call is TRBV27, the J call TRBJ1-4; D is perhaps TRBD1 (5 bases). CDR1 is MNHEY, CDR2 SMNVEV, per germline (reference sequence). V was shortened by 1 base and J by 8 bases, with 14 bases between the two germline ends. The CDR3 covers 15 residues. The CDR3 reads CASSLFGGVWEKLFF. CDR3 nucleotide sequence: TGTGCCAGCAGTTTATTTGGGGGAGTTTGGGAAAAACTGTTTTTT.

This rearrangement joins TRBV11-2 to TRBJ2-3; tentatively, D is TRBD2 (5 bases). V lost 1 base, J lost 0 bases, and 8 bases lay in between. This CDR3 has 15 amino acids. The germline CDR1 and CDR2 sequences are SGHAT and FQNNGV. Here the CDR3 DNA reads TGTGCCAGCAGCTTAGCAGGCGGGAGCACAGATACGCAGTATTTT. Translation: CASSLAGGSTDTQYF.

This clone has a handful of counts. The chain employs TRBV6-5 and TRBJ2-7, with D tentatively TRBD1 (6 bases). The CDR3 consists of 13 residues. V lost 5 bases and J lost 5, with 13 bases in between. Germline V gene sequence: CDR1 MNHEY, CDR2 SVGAGI. The CDR3 nucleotides are TGTGCCAGCAGTCGTACCACAGGGCACGAGCAGTACTTC. This translates into CASSRTTGHEQYF.

The V and J genes are TRBV7-3 and TRBJ1-1; D unresolved. The CDR3 runs to 13 residues. Germline V gives CDR1 SGHTA, CDR2 FQGTGA. The ends were cut back, 2 bases at V and 4 bases at J, with 8 bases in the middle. As DNA, the CDR3 is TGTGCCAGCAGCTTATCCCCCAGCACTGAAGCTTTCTTT. Translation gives CASSLSPSTEAFF.

The V gene is TRBV4-1, the J gene TRBJ1-1; D is ambiguous. This CDR3 region has 14 residues. Trimming pared 0 bases from V and 6 bases from J, leaving 11 bases between. The germline V gene has CDR1 MGHRA and CDR2 YSYEKL. CDR3 protein: CASSQEGGSAEAFF. CDR3 DNA sequence: TGCGCCAGCAGCCAAGAGGGCGGGAGCGCTGAAGCTTTCTTT.

CDR3 loop: CASSSFEGAEQYF. In nucleotides, the CDR3 is TGTGCCAGCAGCTCCTTTGAAGGGGCGGAGCAGTACTTC. V usage is TRBV16 and J usage is TRBJ2-7, with D possibly TRBD1 on 5 matching bases. CDR1 is KGHSY, CDR2 FQNENV, per germline. V lost 5 bases, J lost 7 bases, and 15 bases lay in between. CDR3 length equals 13 residues.

The chain combines TRBV19 with TRBJ1-2; TRBD1 aligns across 7 bases. The ends lost 1 base at V and 8 bases at J; junction bases unmatched: 7. Germline CDR1 reads LNHDA; CDR2 reads SQIVND (reference sequence). This CDR3 comprises 14 residues. CDR3 DNA: TGTGCCAGTAGTATAGGGGGGGACAGTGGCGGCTACACCTTC. Amino acids: CASSIGGDSGGYTF.

The chain carries TRBV11-1 and TRBJ1-2, with D possibly matching TRBD1 (6 bases). Per germline, CDR1 SGHAT and CDR2 FQDESV (reference sequence). V was pared by 5 bases and J by 6 bases, with 16 bases between. This CDR3 is built from 14 residues. In DNA, the CDR3 is TGTGCCAGCAGCCCCGGGACAAGGGGGAATGGCTACACCTTC. This encodes CASSPGTRGNGYTF.

J is TRBJ1-1 and V is TRBV6-5; possibly TRBD1 for D (5 bases). Trimming left V 0 bases short and J 1 base short, with 6 bases between. The germline V gene encodes CDR1 MNHEY and CDR2 SVGAGI. The CDR3 spans 14 residues. CDR3 residues: CASSYSQGNTEAFF. In nucleotides, the CDR3 is TGTGCCAGCAGTTACTCGCAGGGGAACACTGAAGCTTTCTTT.

V usage is TRBV6-5 and J usage is TRBJ1-2; possibly TRBD1 for D (5 bases). The CDR3 is 15 amino acids. V was trimmed by 6 bases and J by 2 bases, leaving 16 bases between them. CDR1 and CDR2 from the germline V gene are MNHEY and SVGAGI. The CDR3 loop reads CASSRVTDLNYGYTF. CDR3 nucleotide sequence: TGTGCCAGCAGCCGTGTGACAGACCTCAACTATGGCTACACCTTC.

This clone is a singleton in its sample. This sequence joins TRBV4-1 and TRBJ2-7; D is undetermined. The CDR3 loop spans 12 amino acids. Trimming stripped 1 base from V and 7 bases from J, with 8 bases between. Germline V gene lookup returns CDR1 MGHRA and CDR2 YSYEKL. CDR3 sequence: CASSQVVGEQYF. DNA of the CDR3: TGCGCCAGCAGCCAAGTGGTGGGGGAGCAGTACTTC.

The J gene is TRBJ1-1, the V gene TRBV7-2; D uncertain. Trimming removed 2 bases from V and 4 bases from J, with 11 bases in between. The CDR3 loop spans 14 amino acids. The germline CDR1 and CDR2 sequences are SGHTA and FQGNSA. The CDR3 nucleotides read TGTGCCAGCAGCTTACAGTCGGGCACCACTGAAGCTTTCTTT. The encoded protein is CASSLQSGTTEAFF.

The chain joins TRBV5-1 to TRBJ1-2; 7 nucleotides line up with TRBD1. Germline assignment: CDR1 SGHRS and CDR2 YFSETQ. Trimming removed 7 bases from V and 4 bases from J; junction bases left unmatched: 10. The CDR3 is made up of 14 amino acids. The CDR3 DNA reads as TGCGCCAGCGCTGACAAACAGGGGCCCTATGGCTACACCTTC. Translated: CASADKQGPYGYTF.

The gene calls are TRBV25-1 and TRBJ2-7; D is uncertain. Germline CDR1 is MGHDK and CDR2 is SYGVNS. This CDR3 comprises 12 residues. Trimming pared 8 bases from V and 1 base from J, leaving 9 bases between. The CDR3 nucleotides are TGTGCCAGCGGTAGAAGTTCCTACGAGCAGTACTTC. It specifies CASGRSSYEQYF.

The chain is built from TRBV6-5 and TRBJ1-2; perhaps TRBD1 as D (6 bases). Germline V gene sequence: CDR1 MNHEY, CDR2 SVGAGI. CDR3 length: 15 amino acids. Between the trimmed V and J ends, which lost 5 bases and 4 bases, there was a span of 17 bases. The CDR3 coding sequence is TGTGCCAGCAGTAGAACCCTCCGGGACACCTATGGCTACACCTTC. Translation gives CASSRTLRDTYGYTF.

V usage is TRBV12-5 and J usage is TRBJ1-5; D ambiguous. Germline-derived CDR1 and CDR2 are LGHNT and FRNRAP. The CDR3 loop spans 14 amino acids. V dropped 7 bases and J dropped 4 bases, with 14 bases sitting between them. The CDR3 coding sequence is TGTGCTAGTGTCTCCGACGGATTAAATCAGCCCCAGCATTTT. It specifies CASVSDGLNQPQHF. Full variable domain (missing parts from reference TRBV12-5 and TRBJ1-5): DARVTQTPRHKVTEMGQEVTMRCQPILGHNTVFWYRQTMMQGLELLAYFRNRAPLDDSGMPKDRFSAEMPDATLATLKIQPSEPRDSAVYFCASVSDGLNQPQHFGDGTRLSIL.